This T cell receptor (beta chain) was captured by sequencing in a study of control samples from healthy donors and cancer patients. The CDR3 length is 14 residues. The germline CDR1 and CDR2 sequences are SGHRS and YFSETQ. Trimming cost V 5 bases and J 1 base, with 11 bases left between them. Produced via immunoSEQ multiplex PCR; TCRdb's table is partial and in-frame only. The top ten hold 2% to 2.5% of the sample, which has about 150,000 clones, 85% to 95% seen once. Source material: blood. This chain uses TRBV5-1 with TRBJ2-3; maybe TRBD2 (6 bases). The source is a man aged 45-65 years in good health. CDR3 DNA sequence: TGCGCCAGCAGTAAAGCTAGCGGCACAGATACGCAGTATTTT. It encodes CASSKASGTDTQYF.